This T cell receptor (beta chain) was sequenced during a study of T cells in Graves' hyperthyroidism and ophthalmopathy. Turning to the study itself: Pretreatment peripheral blood was obtained at initial diagnosis.

This CDR3 is 15 amino acids long. CDR1 and CDR2 from the germline V gene are LNHDA and SQIVND (reference sequence). Trimming cost V 3 bases and J 3 bases, with 14 bases left between them. Amplified TCR beta CDR3 regions derived from RNA transcripts. The TCR CDR3 first-round RT-PCR relied on the HTBI primer set. MiXCR, applied by TCRdb to the multiplex PCR reads, yields one record per CDR3 protein. The sample lists about 400,000 distinct CDR3 sequences; around 25% were seen once. Patients aged 18 to 65 with hyperthyroidism were newly diagnosed, with duration under 2 months. Together with thyroid ultrasound, orbital computed tomography, serum thyroxine and TRAb, clinical symptoms were used for diagnoses.

This TCR was recovered from a man between 50 and 59 years old with Graves' hyperthyroidism. V and J are TRBV19 and TRBJ1-1; D is possibly TRBD1 (6 bases). The specimen sequenced was blood. CDR3 in amino acids: CASSILAQGDTEAFF. For the CDR3, the DNA is TGTGCCAGTAGTATTCTAGCACAGGGAGACACTGAAGCTTTCTTT. Full variable domain (missing parts from reference TRBV19 and TRBJ1-1): DGGITQSPKYLFRKEGQNVTLSCEQNLNHDAMYWYRQDPGQGLRLIYYSQIVNDFQKGDIAEGYSVSREKKESFPLTVTSAQKNPTAFYLCASSILAQGDTEAFFGQGTRLTVV.